This TCR beta chain originates from a study of T cell changes during pregnancy in multiple sclerosis (dated by TCRdb to the late 2010s). Study-wide context: Changes in the T cell repertoire over the course of pregnancy were examined in this study in women with multiple sclerosis.

Details on this clone: Its antigen target is currently unknown. The record has no base qualities; no much larger clone is one base away.

The V and J ends are trimmed by 5 bases and 0 bases, leaving 11 bases between them. From its cysteine to its phenylalanine, the CDR3 spans 15 amino acids. Here the CDR3 DNA is all that survives: 45 bases in frame from base 1. Via the germline V gene, CDR1 is ENHRY and CDR2 SYGVKD. Preparation of the library involved the immunoSEQ multiplex PCR assay. Held by TCRdb, this immuneACCESS table contains in-frame sequences only and omits some clones. Under half of the omission traces to an unresolved V gene where checked; the cause of the rest is unknown. The sample table records 30,000 to 45,000 clones; approximately 90% of these occur just once. 0.5% to 0.65% of the sample rests with the top ten.

The clonotype comes from a female donor with multiple sclerosis, enrolled in a pregnancy study. The sample was CD4+ T cells from peripheral blood mononuclear cells, taken in the first trimester of pregnancy. The V gene is TRBV10-3 and the J gene is TRBJ1-5; TRBD1 is a weak D gene call, 6 bases matching. The CDR3 has the sequence CAISSGGSSNQPQHF. The DNA sequence is given as TGTGCCATCAGTTCGGGGGGCTCTAGCAATCAGCCCCAGCATTTT.